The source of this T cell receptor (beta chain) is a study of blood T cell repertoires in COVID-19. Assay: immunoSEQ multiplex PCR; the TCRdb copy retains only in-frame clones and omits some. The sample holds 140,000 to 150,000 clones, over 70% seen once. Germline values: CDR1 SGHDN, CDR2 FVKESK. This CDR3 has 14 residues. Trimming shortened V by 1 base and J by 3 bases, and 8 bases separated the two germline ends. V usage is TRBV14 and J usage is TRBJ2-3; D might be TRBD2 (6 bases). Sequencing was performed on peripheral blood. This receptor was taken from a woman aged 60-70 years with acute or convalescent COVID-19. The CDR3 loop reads CASSQAGVTDTQYF. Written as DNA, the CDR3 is TGTGCCAGCAGCCAAGCGGGAGTTACAGATACGCAGTATTTT. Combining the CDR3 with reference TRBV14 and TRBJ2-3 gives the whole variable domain EAGVTQFPSHSVIEKGQTVTLRCDPISGHDNLYWYRRVMGKEIKFLLHFVKESKQDESGMPNNRFLAERTGGTYSTLKVQPAELEDSGVYFCASSQAGVTDTQYFGPGTRLTVL.